A single sample gave rise to the 18 T cell receptor beta chains below, sequenced in a study of long-term antiretroviral therapy in people with HIV. Samples were assayed with immunoSEQ v3.0 at survey level. Assay used: immunoSEQ multiplex PCR; TCRdb lists only in-frame clones, some missing. The table includes about 24,000 clones, roughly 79% detected once. The material was unsorted PBMCs, obtained at the start of antiretroviral therapy, before treatment. Receptors were obtained from a woman younger than 35 with HIV.

The rearrangement links TRBV5-1 to TRBJ1-2; 12 bases are a match to TRBD1. This CDR3 has 16 amino acids. Germline CDR1 reads SGHRS; CDR2 reads YFSETQ. V lost 6 bases to trimming and J lost 7 bases; unmatched junction nucleotides: 13. The CDR3 sequence: CASTLGGQGAYSGYTF. The CDR3 DNA is TGCGCCAGCACCCTAGGGGGACAGGGGGCCTATAGTGGCTACACCTTC.

This chain uses TRBV4-2 with TRBJ1-3; D uncertain. Trimming left V 0 bases short and J 4 bases short, with 10 bases between. The CDR3 is made up of 15 amino acids. Germline CDR1 is LGHNA and CDR2 is YNFKEQ. CDR3 residues: CASSQDPGHGNTIYF. CDR3 in DNA: TGTGCCAGCAGCCAAGATCCGGGTCACGGAAACACCATATATTTT.

The V call is TRBV7-9, the J call TRBJ2-7; D could derive from TRBD1 or TRBD2 (5 bases each). CDR1 is SEHNR, CDR2 FQNEAQ, per germline (reference sequence). V was clipped by 5 bases and J by 1 base, with 12 bases between them. This CDR3 region has 14 residues. The CDR3 nucleotides read TGTGCCAGCAGCCCGTCGGGGCGATCCTACGAGCAGTACTTC. The encoded protein is CASSPSGRSYEQYF.

The genes are TRBV28 and TRBJ2-3; D perhaps matches TRBD1 (6 bases). Germline-derived CDR1 and CDR2 are MDHEN and SYDVKM. The V end lost 5 bases, the J end lost 0 bases, and 12 bases lay between the germline ends. The CDR3 is 15 residues long. In DNA, the CDR3 is TGTGCCAGCAGTCCCACAGGGAGAAGCACAGATACGCAGTATTTT. Its protein product is CASSPTGRSTDTQYF.

The chain uses TRBV5-4 and TRBJ2-1; TRBD2 agrees at 10 bases. Germline V gene sequence: CDR1 SGHNT, CDR2 YYREEE (reference sequence). The CDR3 contains 15 residues. With 0 bases clipped from V and 8 bases from J, the junction kept 5 bases outside the gene matches. CDR3 nucleotides: TGTGCCAGCAGCTTGGACACTAGCGGGGACGATGAGCAGTTCTTC. It specifies CASSLDTSGDDEQFF.

The rearrangement links TRBV28 to TRBJ1-1, with 8 bases aligning to TRBD1. The CDR3 contains 14 residues. V trimming: 6 bases; J trimming: 2 bases; junction bases outside the gene matches: 5. CDR1 is MDHEN, CDR2 SYDVKM, per germline. In DNA form, the CDR3 reads TGTGCCAGCAGGATCACAGGGGGTAACACTGAAGCTTTCTTT. Its protein product is CASRITGGNTEAFF.

V is TRBV2 and J is TRBJ1-3, with D tentatively TRBD1 (5 bases). Germline values: CDR1 SNHLY, CDR2 FYNNEI. This CDR3 spans 12 amino acids. The CDR3 region has the DNA TGTGCGTCAGGGTGGTCTGGAAACACCATATATTTT. It specifies CASGWSGNTIYF.

As concerns this clone: Other DNA sequences in the same sample also yield this CDR3. This rearrangement joins TRBV28 to TRBJ2-7; D remains ambiguous. The CDR3 loop spans 12 amino acids. Germline V gives CDR1 MDHEN, CDR2 SYDVKM. Between the trimmed V and J ends, which lost 2 bases and 2 bases, there was a span of 4 bases. The CDR3 bases are TGTGCCAGCAGTTTAGGCACCTACGAGCAGTACTTC. Its translation is CASSLGTYEQYF.

The chain recombines TRBV19 with TRBJ1-1, with D hard to call. The CDR3 runs to 13 residues. Germline CDR1 and CDR2: LNHDA and SQIVND (reference sequence). The V end lost 7 bases, the J end lost 4 bases, and 13 bases lay between the germline ends. CDR3 nucleotide sequence: TGTGCCAGTAAGGATACTTCGGTCACTGAAGCTTTCTTT. This encodes CASKDTSVTEAFF.

V and J are TRBV6-5 and TRBJ2-6; D not certain. The CDR3 has 15 residues. Trimming took off 4 bases at V and 0 bases at J, with 7 bases between the two ends. Germline V lookup: CDR1 MNHEY, CDR2 SVGAGI. DNA for the CDR3: TGTGCCAGCAGTTTGACCCACTCTGGGGCCAACGTCCTGACTTTC. Translated: CASSLTHSGANVLTF.

This clone has just a few counts. V is TRBV2 and J is TRBJ1-2; 9 bases are a match to TRBD1. The CDR3 totals 14 residues. The germline gives CDR1 SNHLY, CDR2 FYNNEI. The trim removed 7 bases at V and 2 bases at J, leaving 5 bases unmatched. CDR3 sequence reads: CASKRTGDNYGYTF. The CDR3 nucleotides read TGTGCCAGCAAAAGGACAGGGGACAACTATGGCTACACCTTC.

The rearrangement uses TRBV27 and TRBJ2-3; tentative D call: TRBD2 (5 bases). CDR1 is MNHEY and CDR2 is SMNVEV in the germline V gene (reference sequence). The CDR3 sequence is 17 residues long. V was pared by 5 bases and J by 1 base, with 19 bases between. CDR3 sequence (DNA): TGTGCCAGCAGTCCAGAGGTCCGGGAAGAAGGCACAGATACGCAGTATTTT. Protein: CASSPEVREEGTDTQYF.

The J gene is TRBJ1-3, the V gene TRBV18; TRBD1 agrees at 8 bases. V was clipped by 4 bases and J by 3 bases; unmatched bases: 2. CDR3 length: 14 amino acids. The germline CDR1 and CDR2 sequences are KGHSH and LQKENI. The CDR3 bases are TGTGCCAGCTCACAGGACAGGGATGGAAACACCATATATTTT. Protein: CASSQDRDGNTIYF.

This chain uses TRBV5-4 with TRBJ2-2; 8 nucleotides match TRBD2. CDR1 and CDR2 (germline): SGHNT, YYREEE (reference sequence). The CDR3 has 16 amino acids. V was pared by 2 bases and J by 5 bases, with 8 bases of the junction left unmatched. The CDR3 here is CASSFSSGSGTGELFF. The CDR3 DNA sequence: TGTGCCAGCAGCTTTTCCAGCGGGAGTGGAACCGGGGAGCTGTTTTTT. The whole variable domain, remainder taken from reference TRBV5-4 and TRBJ2-2, is ETGVTQSPTHLIKTRGQQVTLRCSSQSGHNTVSWYQQALGQGPQFIFQYYREEENGRGNFPPRFSGLQFPNYSSELNVNALELDDSALYLCASSFSSGSGTGELFFGEGSRLTVL.

The chain combines TRBV19 with TRBJ1-2; no clear D gene. The CDR3 covers 14 residues. The germline V gene has CDR1 LNHDA and CDR2 SQIVND (reference sequence). Trimming removed 2 bases at V and 5 bases at J, with 12 bases between. As DNA, the CDR3 is TGTGCCAGTAGTATAACGGGGATCCTATATGGCTACACCTTC. Encoded protein: CASSITGILYGYTF.

The rearrangement joins TRBV5-4 to TRBJ2-3; TRBD1 matches at 7 bases. The CDR3 is made up of 15 amino acids. Unmatched junction bases numbered 7, after V lost 3 bases and J lost 3 bases. Germline V lookup: CDR1 SGHNT, CDR2 YYREEE (reference sequence). The CDR3 here is CASSYQPGQTDTQYF. CDR3 in DNA: TGTGCCAGCAGCTACCAACCGGGACAGACAGATACGCAGTATTTT. Filled out from reference TRBV5-4 and TRBJ2-3, the complete variable domain reads ETGVTQSPTHLIKTRGQQVTLRCSSQSGHNTVSWYQQALGQGPQFIFQYYREEENGRGNFPPRFSGLQFPNYSSELNVNALELDDSALYLCASSYQPGQTDTQYFGPGTRLTVL.

This clone was picked up a small number of times. The chain is built from TRBV7-3 and TRBJ1-1; D may be TRBD1 (6 bases). Germline V gives CDR1 SGHTA, CDR2 FQGTGA. The CDR3 contains 13 residues. Trimming removed 5 bases from V and 7 bases from J, with 14 bases in between. CDR3 in amino acids: CASSPRAGVEAFF. In DNA form, the CDR3 reads TGTGCCAGCAGCCCACGGGCAGGGGTTGAAGCTTTCTTT.

The chain recombines TRBV6-5 with TRBJ2-7; D possibly matches TRBD1 or TRBD2 (5 bases each). Germline V gene sequence: CDR1 MNHEY, CDR2 SVGAGI. The CDR3 sequence is 15 residues long. The germline V and J ends were trimmed by 1 base and 1 base, with 11 bases remaining between them. CDR3 nucleotide sequence: TGTGCCAGCAGTTACTATGAGGGGCCTTCCTACGAGCAGTACTTC. Its protein product is CASSYYEGPSYEQYF.